The 27 T cell receptor beta chains below come from one sample, sequenced in a study of blood T cell repertoires in COVID-19. Repertoires were generated with immunoSEQ multiplex PCR, while TCRdb's copy carries only in-frame clones and drops some. Counted here are about 220,000 clones, about four fifths occurring once; the ten biggest clones make up approximately 3.1%. Source material: PBMCs or T cells enriched from blood (not recorded which). The receptors were gathered from a woman aged 55 to 70 who had recovered from COVID-19.

The chain is built from TRBV2 and TRBJ2-7, with 7 bases lining up with TRBD1. The germline V gene has CDR1 SNHLY and CDR2 FYNNEI. The CDR3 runs 13 residues. Trimming cost V 7 bases and J 3 bases; bases outside gene matches: 6. In DNA, the CDR3 is TGTGCCAGCAACAGGGGTCCGGTCTACGAGCAGTACTTC. This codes for CASNRGPVYEQYF. The variable domain in full, with the rest retrieved from reference TRBV2 and TRBJ2-7, is EPEVTQTPSHQVTQMGQEVILRCVPISNHLYFYWYRQILGQKVEFLVSFYNNEISEKSEIFDDQFSVERPDGSNFTLKIRSTKLEDSAMYFCASNRGPVYEQYFGPGTRLTVT.

This clone was seen only a few times. The same CDR3 can be traced to other DNA sequences in this sample. The chain has TRBV6-2 or TRBV6-3 and TRBJ1-1, with 7 bases lining up with TRBD1. Germline-derived CDR1 and CDR2 are MNHEY and SVGEGT. This CDR3 has 13 residues. V lost 6 bases to trimming and J lost 5 bases; unmatched junction nucleotides: 6. The CDR3 is CASSLQGGTEAFF. The CDR3 coding sequence is TGTGCCAGCAGCCTTCAGGGGGGAACTGAAGCTTTCTTT.

The rearrangement joins TRBV11-1 to TRBJ1-1, with 9 nucleotides matching TRBD1. Germline CDR1 reads SGHAT; CDR2 reads FQDESV (reference sequence). The CDR3 runs to 15 residues. After removal of 5 bases from V and 5 bases from J, the junction contained 9 bases not matched to a gene. In DNA, the CDR3 is TGTGCCAGCAGCCTAACGGGACAGGGTAAAACTGAAGCTTTCTTT. This codes for CASSLTGQGKTEAFF.

This sequence joins TRBV12-3 or TRBV12-4 and TRBJ2-7, with D unresolved. This CDR3 contains 12 residues. The ends were cut back, 7 bases at V and 5 bases at J, with 12 bases in the middle. The CDR3 reads CASTNVVDEQYF. In nucleotides, the CDR3 is TGTGCCAGCACCAACGTAGTAGACGAGCAGTACTTC.

V gene TRBV11-3 combines with J gene TRBJ2-1, with 7 bases lining up with TRBD2. Germline trimming cut 0 bases from V and 7 bases from J; bases unmatched to any gene: 6. Germline lookup yields CDR1 SGHNT and CDR2 YENEEA. The CDR3 totals 15 residues. The CDR3 spells CASSLDPTSFNEQFF. The CDR3 nucleotides are TGTGCCAGCAGCTTAGACCCGACTAGCTTTAATGAGCAGTTCTTC.

This clone appeared a single time. The chain couples TRBV27 to TRBJ1-1, with D possibly being TRBD1 (6 bases). Deletions cut 6 bases from V and 4 bases from J, with 15 bases between. The CDR3 is made up of 14 amino acids. The germline CDR1 and CDR2 sequences are MNHEY and SMNVEV (reference sequence). CDR3 DNA sequence: TGTGCCAGCAGACAGGGACCGCTCTTCACTGAAGCTTTCTTT. Protein product: CASRQGPLFTEAFF.

In this sample, this clone turned up once. The genes are TRBV7-7 and TRBJ1-5, with D unresolved. V shed 5 bases and J shed 0 bases, with 17 bases lying between them. The CDR3 spans 17 residues. Germline V lookup: CDR1 SSHAT, CDR2 FNYEAQ (reference sequence). The CDR3 region is CASSNARIIISNQPQHF. The CDR3 DNA sequence: TGTGCCAGCAGCAACGCCAGAATCATTATTAGCAATCAGCCCCAGCATTTT. The variable domain in full, with the rest retrieved from reference TRBV7-7 and TRBJ1-5, is GAGVSQSPRYKVTKRGQDVTLRCDPISSHATLYWYQQALGQGPEFLTYFNYEAQPDKSGLPSDRFSAERPEGSISTLTIQRTEQRDSAMYRCASSNARIIISNQPQHFGDGTRLSIL.

This chain connects TRBV27 to TRBJ1-2; a possible D gene is TRBD1 (6 bases). The length of the CDR3 is 13 residues. Germline V lookup: CDR1 MNHEY, CDR2 SMNVEV (reference sequence). Trimming took off 7 bases at V and 2 bases at J, with 11 bases between the two ends. This CDR3 reads CASTNRENYGYTF. Written as DNA, the CDR3 is TGTGCCAGCACAAACAGGGAGAACTATGGCTACACCTTC.

This clone was recorded once. The CDR3 is CASKLAGEQFF. CDR3 DNA: TGTGCCAGCAAATTAGCGGGTGAGCAGTTCTTC. The V and J genes are TRBV2 and TRBJ2-1; 7 nucleotides align to TRBD2. Germline loops: CDR1 SNHLY, CDR2 FYNNEI. V lost 7 bases to trimming and J lost 9 bases; unmatched junction nucleotides: 3. This CDR3 is 11 amino acids long.

The V gene is TRBV7-2, the J gene TRBJ1-5, with 7 bases that match TRBD1. The ends lost 3 bases at V and 0 bases at J; junction bases unmatched: 2. This CDR3 has 15 residues. CDR1 is SGHTA, CDR2 FQGNSA, per germline. The CDR3 DNA reads TGTGCCAGCAGCTTTACAGGGGATAGCAATCAGCCCCAGCATTTT. Translated, it gives CASSFTGDSNQPQHF.

The chain is built from TRBV12-3 or TRBV12-4 and TRBJ2-1, with D uncertain. The V end was cut by 6 bases, the J end by 7 bases, with 7 bases between. The CDR3 is 11 amino acids. The CDR3 is CASRINNEQFF. The CDR3 DNA sequence: TGTGCCAGCAGAATTAATAATGAGCAGTTCTTC.

The rearrangement uses TRBV14 and TRBJ2-1, with TRBD1 identical over 7 bases. This CDR3 region has 13 residues. CDR1 is SGHDN, CDR2 FVKESK, per germline. J was trimmed by 7 bases and V by 6 bases; bases with no gene match: 6. The CDR3 nucleotides read TGTGCCAGCAGGACAGGGCTGGAGAATGAGCAGTTCTTC. This codes for CASRTGLENEQFF. The full variable domain, in which reference TRBV14 and TRBJ2-1 provide the parts outside the CDR3, is EAGVTQFPSHSVIEKGQTVTLRCDPISGHDNLYWYRRVMGKEIKFLLHFVKESKQDESGMPNNRFLAERTGGTYSTLKVQPAELEDSGVYFCASRTGLENEQFFGPGTRLTVL.

This rearrangement joins TRBV27 to TRBJ1-5, with D hard to call. Germline assignment: CDR1 MNHEY and CDR2 SMNVEV (reference sequence). CDR3 size: 15 residues. V lost 0 bases and J 3 bases, leaving 9 bases between the germline ends. The CDR3 nucleotides are TGTGCCAGCAGTTTATCTTCCGGGAACAATCAGCCCCAGCATTTT. Translation gives CASSLSSGNNQPQHF.

The gene calls are TRBV5-6 and TRBJ2-7; the match to TRBD1 covers 7 bases. CDR3 length equals 12 residues. CDR1 is SGHDT and CDR2 is YYEEEE in the germline V gene. The ends lost 0 bases at V and 11 bases at J; junction bases unmatched: 5. The CDR3 reads CASSLVGTAEYF. CDR3 nucleotide sequence: TGTGCCAGCAGCTTGGTTGGGACAGCCGAGTACTTC.

This chain uses TRBV6-5 with TRBJ2-1; D unclear. CDR1 and CDR2 (germline): MNHEY, SVGAGI. Deletions cut 4 bases from V and 9 bases from J, with 10 bases between. The CDR3 runs 12 residues. CDR3 residues: CASSSRPGEQFF. The DNA for the CDR3 is TGTGCCAGCAGTTCCCGCCCCGGTGAGCAGTTCTTC.

V usage is TRBV6-4 and J usage is TRBJ1-3; D may be TRBD1 (5 bases). This CDR3 region has 13 residues. CDR1 and CDR2 from the germline V gene are MRHNA and SNTAGT. V gave up 6 bases and J gave up 2 bases, with 8 bases separating them. The CDR3 sequence is CASSREPGNTIYF. CDR3 coding DNA: TGTGCCAGCAGCAGGGAACCTGGAAACACCATATATTTT.

V usage is TRBV7-2 and J usage is TRBJ1-3; the D gene is possibly TRBD1 (5 bases). Trimming pared 3 bases from V and 7 bases from J, leaving 19 bases between. There are 16 residues in the CDR3. Germline loops: CDR1 SGHTA, CDR2 FQGNSA. The CDR3 here is CASSFLTGPPPNTIYF. In DNA form, the CDR3 reads TGTGCCAGCAGCTTTCTAACAGGCCCTCCCCCTAACACCATATATTTT.

This clone was counted between two and nine times. The chain links TRBV6-2 or TRBV6-3 to TRBJ2-5; D ambiguous. CDR1 and CDR2 (germline): MNHEY, SVGEGT. V was clipped by 2 bases and J by 2 bases, with 9 bases between them. This CDR3 contains 14 residues. The CDR3 spells CASSYTPRQETQYF. The DNA for the CDR3 is TGTGCCAGCAGTTACACTCCCCGGCAAGAGACCCAGTACTTC.

The chain carries TRBV25-1 and TRBJ2-1; no clear D. This CDR3 is built from 15 residues. The germline gives CDR1 MGHDK, CDR2 SYGVNS. Trimming removed 6 bases at V and 5 bases at J, with 17 bases between. DNA for the CDR3: TGTGCCAGCAGGCCTCTGGTTGGCCCGCACAATGAGCAGTTCTTC. This encodes CASRPLVGPHNEQFF.

V is TRBV6-2 or TRBV6-3 and J is TRBJ1-2, with 10 bases matching TRBD1. There are 15 residues in the CDR3. Germline V lookup: CDR1 MNHEY, CDR2 SVGEGT. V was clipped by 4 bases and J by 4 bases; unmatched bases: 6. The CDR3 loop is CASSFRDRGVYGYTF. DNA of the CDR3: TGTGCCAGCAGTTTCAGGGACAGGGGCGTCTATGGCTACACCTTC.

The J gene is TRBJ2-5, the V gene TRBV5-1; 10 positions match TRBD1. Trimming removed 4 bases from V and 4 bases from J; junction bases left unmatched: 4. The CDR3 is made up of 14 amino acids. Germline V gene data show CDR1 as SGHRS and CDR2 as YFSETQ. CDR3 DNA: TGCGCCAGCAGCATGGACAGGGGGTTAGAGACCCAGTACTTC. This sequence encodes CASSMDRGLETQYF.

The chain links TRBV6-5 to TRBJ2-4, with D possibly matching TRBD1 (6 bases). The germline V and J ends were trimmed by 2 bases and 1 base, with 6 bases remaining between them. This CDR3 region has 14 residues. Germline V CDR1 and CDR2: MNHEY, SVGAGI. CDR3 residues: CASSYQGAKNIQYF. In nucleotides, the CDR3 is TGTGCCAGCAGTTACCAGGGGGCCAAAAACATTCAGTACTTC.

The chain couples TRBV19 to TRBJ1-1; 11 bases align to TRBD1. This CDR3 is built from 16 residues. The V gene end was trimmed by 1 base and the J gene end by 5 bases; junction bases not matched to a gene: 6. CDR1 and CDR2 (germline): LNHDA, SQIVND (reference sequence). CDR3 in amino acids: CASSIGRDRGRTEAFF. For the CDR3, the DNA is TGTGCCAGTAGTATAGGTCGGGACAGGGGGAGAACTGAAGCTTTCTTT.

CDR3 coding DNA: TGTGCCACCAGCAGAGATCGGACAGCCTATGGCTACACCTTC. Residues: CATSRDRTAYGYTF. The chain couples TRBV15 to TRBJ1-2; D might be TRBD1 (6 bases). Germline-derived CDR1 and CDR2 are LNHNV and YYDKDF (reference sequence). V was shortened by 0 bases and J by 4 bases, with 9 bases between the two germline ends. The CDR3 runs 14 residues.

The V call is TRBV6-5, the J call TRBJ1-1, with D maybe TRBD1 (5 bases). Trimming took off 2 bases at V and 0 bases at J, with 13 bases between the two ends. Germline CDR1 MNHEY, CDR2 SVGAGI. The CDR3 runs 16 residues. The CDR3 is CASSYGGTSMNTEAFF. DNA of the CDR3: TGTGCCAGCAGTTACGGGGGGACTTCTATGAACACTGAAGCTTTCTTT.

This clone was counted a single time. The chain recombines TRBV5-6 with TRBJ2-3; 10 bases are a match to TRBD1. V shed 3 bases and J 4 bases; nucleotides not matched to a gene: 5. This CDR3 comprises 15 residues. Germline V gene lookup returns CDR1 SGHDT and CDR2 YYEEEE. CDR3 in DNA: TGTGCCAGCAGCTGGGGACAGGGGCAGTCAGATACGCAGTATTTT. Encoded protein: CASSWGQGQSDTQYF.

The V and J genes are TRBV14 and TRBJ2-2; no clear D. CDR3 length: 13 residues. Germline values: CDR1 SGHDN, CDR2 FVKESK. Trimming left V 6 bases short and J 4 bases short, with 9 bases between. CDR3 coding DNA: TGTGCCAGCAGTCTAGACCGCACCGGGGAGCTGTTTTTT. Amino acids: CASSLDRTGELFF.